Below, 29 T cell receptor beta chains from the same sample are listed, as sequenced in a study of tumor-infiltrating lymphocytes in primary liver carcinoma. TCR beta cDNA was prepared out of about 530 ng total RNA by means of a constant-region primer. Researchers made the TCR beta libraries by running three nested multiplex PCR rounds with slightly modified ARM-PCR. With TRBV1-TRBV30 forward primers and a C-beta reverse primer, the first two PCR rounds were run for approximately 10 cycles each. TCRdb recomputed calls from the multiplex PCR reads with MiXCR, one row per CDR3 protein. This sample has approximately 330,000 distinct CDR3 sequences, with around 60% found just once. The study extracted blood RNA from unsorted whole blood and also extracted germline DNA. The sequencing sample was made of peripheral blood. The receptors derive from a man between 40 and 49 years old with primary liver carcinoma and hepatitis B virus infection.

Worth noting for this clonotype: No conserved phenylalanine or tryptophan is present at the end of the CDR3, so a read error is the likely explanation. The chain carries TRBV7-9 and TRBJ2-7, with D uncertain. This CDR3 is 15 amino acids long. CDR1 is SEHNR and CDR2 is FQNEAQ in the germline V gene (reference sequence). CDR3 amino acids: CASSLTSQSSYVQYL. The DNA of the CDR3 is TGTGCCAGCAGCCTTACCAGCCAGAGCTCCTACGTGCAGTACTTA.

For this clonotype: This may be a read error: a much more frequent sequence differs by one nucleotide. This chain links TRBV4-2 with TRBJ2-1, with D perhaps TRBD1 (5 bases). Germline V gene data show CDR1 as LGHNA and CDR2 as YNFKEQ. This CDR3 has 15 amino acids. The CDR3 DNA reads as TGTGTCAGCAGCCGAGGAGACAGAACCTACAATGAGCAGTTCTTC. Its protein product is CVSSRGDRTYNEQFF.

This chain uses TRBV4-1 with TRBJ1-2; D gene unclear. V was clipped by 4 bases and J by 8 bases, with 17 bases between them. This CDR3 comprises 14 residues. The germline gives CDR1 MGHRA, CDR2 YSYEKL. CDR3 region: CASSLVITPQGYTF. As DNA, the CDR3 is TGCGCCAGCAGCCTCGTGATCACCCCTCAGGGCTACACCTTC.

The genes are TRBV6-1 and TRBJ2-2; no clear D gene. The CDR3 covers 13 residues. Trimming removed 6 bases at V and 10 bases at J, with 15 bases between. Germline V gene data show CDR1 as MNHNS and CDR2 as SASEGT. CDR3: CASSLDRPVELFF. In DNA form, the CDR3 reads TGTGCCAGCAGCCTAGATCGTCCCGTGGAGCTGTTTTTT.

V usage is TRBV7-9 and J usage is TRBJ2-1, with D tentatively TRBD2 (5 bases). The germline CDR1 and CDR2 sequences are SEHNR and FQNEAQ (reference sequence). V was cut by 5 bases and J by 9 bases, with 11 bases left in between. CDR3 length: 12 residues. In DNA form, the CDR3 reads TGTGCCAGCAGCCCTGGACTTGGTGAGCAGTTCTTC. It encodes CASSPGLGEQFF.

About this clonotype itself: Sequence at one end of the junction differs from germline and may be a read error. The chain has TRBV7-8 and TRBJ2-5, with D perhaps TRBD2 (6 bases). This CDR3 has 14 residues. CDR1 is SGHVS and CDR2 is FQNEAQ in the germline V gene. The CDR3 sequence is CTNRPGGGQETQYF. In DNA, the CDR3 is TGTACCAACAGACCCGGGGGTGGGCAAGAGACCCAGTATTTC. The full variable domain, in which reference TRBV7-8 and TRBJ2-5 provide the parts outside the CDR3, is GAGVSQSPRYKVAKRGQDVALRCDPISGHVSLFWYQQALGQGPEFLTYFQNEAQLDKSGLPSDRFFAERPEGSVSTLKIQRTQQEDSAVYLCTNRPGGGQETQYFGPGTRLLVL.

This chain connects TRBV5-1 to TRBJ2-3; 11 bases agree with TRBD2. The CDR3 consists of 18 residues. Germline CDR1 SGHRS, CDR2 YFSETQ. V lost 4 bases, J lost 4 bases, and 14 bases stayed unmatched. The DNA for the CDR3 is TGCGCCAGCAGCACGGGATTAGCGGGAGGGCCGGGCGCAGATACGCAGTATTTT. Encoded protein: CASSTGLAGGPGADTQYF.

A single count supports this clonotype. The junction does not match germline at one end; this may be a read error. The chain is built from TRBV4-3 and TRBJ2-1; weak D call: TRBD2 (5 bases). Germline V gives CDR1 LGHNA, CDR2 YSLEER. The CDR3 runs to 16 residues. In DNA, the CDR3 is TGCTCCAGCAGCCAAGAAAGCCTCGGGGATTACAATGAGCAGTTCTTC. It yields the protein CSSSQESLGDYNEQFF.

With regard to this clonotype: With a much larger clone just one base away, this may be a read error. The final CDR3 position lacks the conserved phenylalanine or tryptophan, pointing to a likely read error. This rearrangement joins TRBV12-3 or TRBV12-4 to TRBJ2-5; either TRBD1 or TRBD2 may supply D (5 bases each). The CDR3 loop spans 12 amino acids. V dropped 8 bases and J dropped 2 bases, with 9 bases sitting between them. CDR3 sequence (DNA): TGTGCCAGCGGGGGAGATCAAGAGACCCAGTACCTC. It encodes CASGGDQETQYL.

A remark on this clonotype: The junction departs from germline at one end; a sequencing error may be responsible. This rearrangement joins TRBV10-2 to TRBJ2-3; 9 nucleotides agree with TRBD2. CDR3 size: 15 residues. In germline, CDR1 is WSHSY, CDR2 SAAADI. The CDR3 nucleotides are TGCGCCAGCAGAAGAACCGGGACTAGCACAGATACGCATTATTTT. It codes for CASRRTGTSTDTHYF.

The table lists this clonotype with many counts. The rearrangement links TRBV6-5 to TRBJ1-1, with D maybe TRBD1 (5 bases). Germline CDR1 and CDR2: MNHEY and SVGAGI. This CDR3 has 14 residues. The V end lost 2 bases, the J end lost 2 bases, and 9 bases lay between the germline ends. CDR3 sequence: CASSYSGANTEAFF. In DNA, the CDR3 is TGTGCCAGCAGTTACAGCGGGGCAAACACTGAAGCTTTCTTT.

Remarks on this clonotype: The junction and the germline gene differ at one end; a read error may be behind it. The CDR3 nucleotides are TGTGCCAGCAGCTTCACTCAGGGTCTCTACGAACAGTACTTC. Protein product: CASSFTQGLYEQYF. The chain joins TRBV11-1 to TRBJ2-7; possibly TRBD1 for D (5 bases). Germline-derived CDR1 and CDR2 are SGHAT and FQDESV (reference sequence). The CDR3 consists of 14 residues.

With respect to this clonotype: One end of the junction fails to match germline, which may point to a read error. This sequence joins TRBV12-3 or TRBV12-4 and TRBJ2-1; perhaps TRBD2 as D (5 bases). This CDR3 spans 17 amino acids. CDR3 in DNA: TGTGCCAGCAGTGAGAGGGCTAGCCGACGTCACGGCGATGGGCAGTCCTTC. Translated, it gives CASSERASRRHGDGQSF.

This sequence joins TRBV11-2 and TRBJ1-1; D may be TRBD1 (5 bases). V lost 2 bases and J 0 bases, leaving 25 bases between the germline ends. Germline CDR1 SGHAT, CDR2 FQNNGV. The CDR3 is 20 residues long. In nucleotides, the CDR3 is TGTGCCAGCAGCTTAAATGCGATTGGCATGGGACTCCTTATGAACACTGAAGCTTTCTTT. Amino acid sequence: CASSLNAIGMGLLMNTEAFF. The complete variable domain, with remaining parts taken from reference TRBV11-2 and TRBJ1-1, reads EAGVAQSPRYKIIEKRQSVAFWCNPISGHATLYWYQQILGQGPKLLIQFQNNGVVDDSQLPKDRFSAERLKGVDSTLKIQPAKLEDSAVYLCASSLNAIGMGLLMNTEAFFGQGTRLTVV.

The chain is built from TRBV11-2 and TRBJ2-1; maybe TRBD2 (6 bases). The germline CDR1 and CDR2 sequences are SGHAT and FQNNGV. This CDR3 spans 16 amino acids. Trimming pared 5 bases from V and 7 bases from J, leaving 21 bases between. DNA for the CDR3: TGTGCCAGCAGCCCCGTGGTTAGCGGAGTTCCAAATGAGCAGTTCTTC. Translation: CASSPVVSGVPNEQFF.

On this clonotype itself: A much larger clone differs by one base, so this may be a read error. This chain uses TRBV12-5 with TRBJ2-5; a weak D match, TRBD1 (7 bases). This CDR3 has 15 residues. Germline CDR1 LGHNT, CDR2 FRNRAP. The DNA of the CDR3 is TGTGGTAGTGGTTTCGGCGGGACAGACACGGAGACCCAGTACTTC. It yields the protein CGSGFGGTDTETQYF. The variable domain in full, with the rest retrieved from reference TRBV12-5 and TRBJ2-5, is DARVTQTPRHKVTEMGQEVTMRCQPILGHNTVFWYRQTMMQGLELLAYFRNRAPLDDSGMPKDRFSAEMPDATLATLKIQPSEPRDSAVYFCGSGFGGTDTETQYFGPGTRLLVL.

CDR3 sequence reads: CASSPPNPGRLLGYTF. The CDR3 bases are TGTGCCAGCTCACCACCTAATCCGGGTCGTCTCCTTGGCTACACCTTC. The chain recombines TRBV18 with TRBJ1-2, with D unresolved. V lost 0 bases to trimming and J lost 7 bases, with 18 bases between them. This CDR3 has 16 amino acids. CDR1 KGHSH and CDR2 LQKENI come from the germline V gene.

Remarks on this clonotype: This may stem from a read error, because a much larger clone lies one nucleotide away. The J gene is TRBJ2-1, the V gene TRBV6-5; TRBD1 aligns across 9 bases. CDR3 size: 16 residues. The germline V gene encodes CDR1 MNHEY and CDR2 SVGAGI. The CDR3 DNA sequence: TGTGCCAGCAGTTACCGGACAGGGGCGTCTTACAATGAGCACTTCTTC. Translation gives CASSYRTGASYNEHFF.

On this clonotype itself: One end of the junction is discordant with germline, which a read error may explain. V and J are TRBV10-3 and TRBJ2-2; the match to TRBD2 covers 8 bases. The CDR3 extends over 17 amino acids. The V gene's germline CDR1 is ENHRY and CDR2 SYGVKD. CDR3 residues: CAISNAATSENTEELFF. The CDR3 region has the DNA TGTGCCATCAGTAACGCGGCGACTAGCGAGAACACCGAGGAGCTGTTTTTT.

This clonotype occurred a few times. The V gene is TRBV24-1, the J gene TRBJ2-1; TRBD2 matches at 8 bases. Germline V gene sequence: CDR1 KGHDR, CDR2 SFDVKD. The CDR3 covers 16 residues. Unmatched junction bases numbered 10, after V lost 4 bases and J lost 6 bases. Here the CDR3 reads CATSELTSVGRNEQFF. CDR3 DNA sequence: TGTGCCACCAGTGAGCTGACTAGCGTCGGTCGCAATGAGCAGTTCTTC.

On this clonotype: A much larger clone sits a single nucleotide away, making a read error possible. This chain joins TRBV6-5 and TRBJ2-7, with a weak D call TRBD1 (6 bases). The V end lost 5 bases, the J end lost 4 bases, and 12 bases lay between the germline ends. Germline V gene data show CDR1 as MNHEY and CDR2 as SVGAGI. CDR3 length: 13 residues. CDR3 sequence (DNA): TGTGCCAGCAGTCCAGGGGTTGAGTACGAGCAGTACTTC. Its translation is CASSPGVEYEQYF.

The V call is TRBV5-6, the J call TRBJ1-5; tentatively, D is TRBD1 (6 bases). The ends were cut back, 3 bases at V and 2 bases at J, with 15 bases in the middle. The CDR3 consists of 16 residues. The V gene's germline CDR1 is SGHDT and CDR2 YYEEEE. In nucleotides, the CDR3 is TGTGCCAGCAGCTCTTTGACAGGTGGGGGCAATCAGCCCCAGCATTTT. Encoded protein: CASSSLTGGGNQPQHF.

This clonotype was counted once. This clone may be a read error of a much larger clone one base away. This sequence joins TRBV12-3 or TRBV12-4 and TRBJ2-7; TRBD2 might be the D (5 bases). The CDR3 length is 16 residues. The CDR3 sequence: CASSLLGMEALYDQYF. In DNA, the CDR3 is TGTGCCAGCAGTTTATTGGGTATGGAGGCTCTCTACGATCAGTACTTC.

This clonotype was counted at least ten times. J is TRBJ1-2 and V is TRBV6-2 or TRBV6-3; TRBD1 agrees at 9 bases. The CDR3 length is 16 residues. The V segment lost 5 bases and the J segment 7 bases; nucleotides outside the gene matches: 14. CDR1 MNHEY and CDR2 SVGEGT come from the germline V gene. The CDR3 loop reads CASSTKPGQGSSGYTF. The CDR3 DNA reads TGTGCCAGCAGTACCAAACCGGGACAGGGCTCGTCTGGCTACACCTTC.

This clonotype was detected ten times or more. This CDR3 reads CASSHLQGRGGYTF. CDR3 DNA sequence: TGCGCCAGCAGCCACCTACAGGGGCGAGGTGGCTACACCTTC. This chain joins TRBV4-1 and TRBJ1-2, with 7 nucleotides matching TRBD1. The CDR3 contains 14 residues. Per the germline V gene, CDR1 is MGHRA and CDR2 is YSYEKL. The V gene end was trimmed by 3 bases and the J gene end by 7 bases; junction bases not matched to a gene: 8.

For this clonotype: A much larger clone sits a single nucleotide away, making a read error possible. CDR3 protein: CASSRDAGTGSGKQYF. The CDR3 DNA sequence: TGTGCCAGCAGCCGGGACGCCGGGACAGGGAGTGGTAAGCAGTATTTT. The V gene is TRBV5-4, the J gene TRBJ2-3; TRBD1 aligns across 9 bases. Germline lookup yields CDR1 SGHNT and CDR2 YYREEE (reference sequence). V lost 4 bases to trimming and J lost 11 bases; unmatched junction nucleotides: 17. The CDR3 is made up of 16 amino acids.

This clonotype has a handful of counts. This clone may be a read error of a much larger clone one base away. The J gene is TRBJ2-3, the V gene TRBV4-2; D not resolved. The CDR3 loop spans 14 amino acids. CDR1 is LGHNA, CDR2 YNFKEQ, per germline. CDR3 DNA sequence: TGTACCAGCAGCCAGAGCCCACAAGGGGATACGCAGTATTTT. This sequence encodes CTSSQSPQGDTQYF.

Comments on this clonotype: The junction departs from germline at one end; a sequencing error may be responsible. V is TRBV19 and J is TRBJ2-3; D possibly corresponds to TRBD2 (6 bases). The germline CDR1 and CDR2 sequences are LNHDA and SQIVND (reference sequence). The CDR3 has 14 residues. The CDR3 DNA reads as TGTGCTAGTAGTATCGCATCGGGAGCAGATACGCAGTATTTT. It codes for CASSIASGADTQYF.

Notes on this clonotype: The CDR3 does not end in the conserved phenylalanine or tryptophan, so this is likely a read error. The V gene is TRBV4-3, the J gene TRBJ2-7; tentative D call: TRBD2 (6 bases). Germline loops: CDR1 LGHNA, CDR2 YSLEER. There are 16 residues in the CDR3. The CDR3: CASSQGGVSGAYDQYI. CDR3 coding DNA: TGCGCCAGCAGCCAAGGTGGAGTTAGCGGAGCCTACGACCAGTACATC.